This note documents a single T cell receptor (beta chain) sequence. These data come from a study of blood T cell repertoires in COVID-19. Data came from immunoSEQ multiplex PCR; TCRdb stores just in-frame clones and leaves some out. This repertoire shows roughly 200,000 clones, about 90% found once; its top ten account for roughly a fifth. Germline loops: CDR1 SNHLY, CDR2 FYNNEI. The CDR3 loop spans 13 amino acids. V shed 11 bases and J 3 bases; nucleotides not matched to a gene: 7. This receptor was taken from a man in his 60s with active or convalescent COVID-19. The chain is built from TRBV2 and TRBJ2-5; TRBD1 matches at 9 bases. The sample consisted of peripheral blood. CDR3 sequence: CAGNRQGEETQYF. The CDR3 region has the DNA TGTGCCGGAAACCGACAGGGGGAAGAGACCCAGTACTTC.